Listed below are T cell receptor beta chains from one sample, sequenced in a study of Graves' ophthalmopathy and Graves' hyperthyroidism. One entry per CDR3 protein results from TCRdb running MiXCR on the multiplex PCR reads. The sample consists of 150,000 to 200,000 distinct CDR3 sequences, 35% to 50% of them appearing once. Sequenced material: peripheral blood. The receptors come from a man aged 25-45 years with Graves' ophthalmopathy. Both conserved end residues are part of each CDR3. The D gene is left open where the match is weak. For some rows the clone size is stated as once, few or many, or as a class when expanded; others skip it.

D,J,size,V,DNA,CDR3
NA,TRBJ1-1,NA,TRBV29-1,TGCAGCGTTACGACAGTGATGAACACTGAAGCTTTCTTT,CSVTTVMNTEAFF
NA,TRBJ2-2,many,TRBV4-3,TGCGCCAGCACCCTTCGACGGGAGAGGGACACCGGGGAGCTGTTTTTT,CASTLRRERDTGELFF
NA,TRBJ2-2,NA,TRBV2,TGTGCCAGCAGAGGGGGGACAGCGAACACCGGGGAGCTGTTTTTT,CASRGGTANTGELFF
NA,TRBJ2-7,NA,TRBV12-3/TRBV12-4,TGTGCCAGCAGTTTGGACCGGGACCACGAGCAGTACTTC,CASSLDRDHEQYF
NA,TRBJ2-5,many,TRBV6-2/TRBV6-3,TGTGCCAGCAGTTACCGTCAAGGCCTAATACAAGAGACCCAGTACTTC,CASSYRQGLIQETQYF
TRBD2,TRBJ2-4,NA,TRBV7-2,TGTGCCAGCTCCCCCATGGGGCCTAGCGGGTGGGACATTCAGTACTTC,CASSPMGPSGWDIQYF
TRBD2,TRBJ2-7,many,TRBV4-1,TGCGCCAGCAGCCAAGTTCTAGCGGGAAAGAACGAGCAGTACTTC,CASSQVLAGKNEQYF
TRBD1,TRBJ1-1,NA,TRBV6-1,TGTGCCAGCAGTGAAAACCCAACAGGGGACACTGAAGCTTTCTTT,CASSENPTGDTEAFF
NA,TRBJ1-2,many,TRBV12-3/TRBV12-4,TGTGCCAGCAGTTTAGGCAGGTTTGGCTACACCTTC,CASSLGRFGYTF
TRBD2,TRBJ2-7,many,TRBV15,TGTGCCACCAGCGGGGCGAGCGGGAGGTACGAGCAGTACTTC,CATSGASGRYEQYF
TRBD1,TRBJ1-5,many,TRBV6-5,TGTGCCAGCAGATCATACGGACAGGCTGGGTTGCCCCAGCATTTT,CASRSYGQAGLPQHF
NA,TRBJ2-5,many,TRBV13,TGTGCCAGCAGCTTGGGAGGTCGTGTCAGGTTCCAAGAGACCCAGTACTTC,CASSLGGRVRFQETQYF
TRBD1,TRBJ2-3,NA,TRBV6-1,TGTGCCAGCAGTGAACGGTATAGACAGGGTAGAGGAGATACGCAGTATTTT,CASSERYRQGRGDTQYF
NA,TRBJ1-5,NA,TRBV6-1,TGTGCCAGCAGCCAAACTGGAGGGTTGTTTCAGCCCCAGCATTTT,CASSQTGGLFQPQHF
NA,TRBJ2-7,many,TRBV15,TGTGCCACCAGCCCCCGGGAAGGGGACGGATACTACGAGCAGTACTTC,CATSPREGDGYYEQYF
NA,TRBJ2-5,many,TRBV7-2,TGTGCCAGCAGCACCAAGGGCGGGGATGGAGAGACCCAGTACTTC,CASSTKGGDGETQYF
NA,TRBJ1-2,NA,TRBV6-5,TGTGCCAGCAGTAACGGACAAAAGGGGGTGTATGGCTACACCTTC,CASSNGQKGVYGYTF
NA,TRBJ2-7,few,TRBV6-2/TRBV6-3,TGTGCCAGCAGTTACGGAGGGTCCCGGTCCGAGCAGTACTTC,CASSYGGSRSEQYF
NA,TRBJ1-1,NA,TRBV28,TGCGCCAGCAGCTTGGATACAAGGGGCCCATCTGAAGCTTTCTTT,CASSLDTRGPSEAFF
TRBD1,TRBJ2-7,many,TRBV29-1,TGCAGCGTTAGATTGCGGGACAGGGGTCGGGAGCAGTACTTC,CSVRLRDRGREQYF
TRBD1,TRBJ2-2,many,TRBV30,TGTGCCTGGATCAGGGACAGGGAGTCGAACGGGGAGCTGTTTTTT,CAWIRDRESNGELFF
NA,TRBJ1-1,NA,TRBV29-1,TGCAGCGGGACAGAGAACACTGAAGCTTTCTTT,CSGTENTEAFF
NA,TRBJ2-5,NA,TRBV6-1,TGTGCCAGCAGTGTCAGGGAAAGGGGGGAGACCCAGTACTTC,CASSVRERGETQYF
NA,TRBJ2-7,NA,TRBV12-3/TRBV12-4,TGTGCCAGCAGTTTCGCCCATTCCTACGAGCAGTACTTC,CASSFAHSYEQYF
NA,TRBJ1-2,many,TRBV29-1,TGCAGCGTTGCGGAACCTCCAGGAGAATATGGCTACACCTTC,CSVAEPPGEYGYTF
NA,TRBJ2-7,many,TRBV6-5,TGTGCCAGCAGTTACTCGGGTATAAGAACCTACGAGCAGTACTTC,CASSYSGIRTYEQYF
NA,TRBJ1-2,many,TRBV6-2/TRBV6-3,TGTGCCAGCAACCGCGCGGGGTATGGCTACACCTTC,CASNRAGYGYTF
NA,TRBJ1-5,many,TRBV12-3/TRBV12-4,TGTGCCAGCAGTCCTGACACGTCCAGCAATCAGCCCCAGCATTTT,CASSPDTSSNQPQHF
TRBD1,TRBJ1-2,many,TRBV11-1,TGTGCCAGCAGCTTCAGAAGACAGGGTCATGGCTACACCTTC,CASSFRRQGHGYTF
NA,TRBJ1-1,many,TRBV12-3/TRBV12-4,TGTGCCAGCAGGACAGGAGGCCCGAACACTGAAGCTTTCTTT,CASRTGGPNTEAFF
TRBD2,TRBJ2-7,NA,TRBV10-3,TGTGCCGCGCCACTAAGCGGGAGGGCCTTTTTAGTCTACGAGCAGTACTTC,CAAPLSGRAFLVYEQYF
NA,TRBJ1-1,NA,TRBV6-1,TGTGCCAGCAGAGGGAGGGGTAGGGCAGGTGGCGGAGAGAACACTGAAGCTTTCTTT,CASRGRGRAGGGENTEAFF
NA,TRBJ1-2,NA,TRBV6-1,TGTGCCAGCAGTGCGAACTATGGCTACACCTTC,CASSANYGYTF
NA,TRBJ1-5,many,TRBV12-3/TRBV12-4,TGTGCCAGCACGGATACCTGGGGCAATCAGCCCCAGCATTTT,CASTDTWGNQPQHF
TRBD1,TRBJ2-7,NA,TRBV12-3/TRBV12-4,TGTGCCAGCAGTCCGCGGACAGGGTCAGGGGAGCAGTACTTC,CASSPRTGSGEQYF
NA,TRBJ2-7,NA,TRBV6-2/TRBV6-3,TGTGCCAGCAGTTCGGGGGCATGGCACGAGCAGTACTTC,CASSSGAWHEQYF